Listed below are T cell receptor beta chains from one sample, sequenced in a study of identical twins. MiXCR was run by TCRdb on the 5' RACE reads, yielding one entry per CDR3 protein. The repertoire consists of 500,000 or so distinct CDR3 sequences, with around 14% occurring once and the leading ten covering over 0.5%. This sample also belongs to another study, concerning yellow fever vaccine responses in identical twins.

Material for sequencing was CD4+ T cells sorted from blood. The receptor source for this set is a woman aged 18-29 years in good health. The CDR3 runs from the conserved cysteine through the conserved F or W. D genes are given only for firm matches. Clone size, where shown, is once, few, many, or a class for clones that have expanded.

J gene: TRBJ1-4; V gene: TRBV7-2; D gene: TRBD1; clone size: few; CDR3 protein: CASSLVAGGIEKLFF; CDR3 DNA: TGTGCCAGCAGCTTAGTTGCAGGGGGAATCGAAAAACTGTTTTTT
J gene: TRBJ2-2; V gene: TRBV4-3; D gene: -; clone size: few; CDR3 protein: CASSQTGVGGELFF; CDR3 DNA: TGCGCCAGCAGCCAAACGGGAGTAGGGGGGGAGCTGTTTTTT
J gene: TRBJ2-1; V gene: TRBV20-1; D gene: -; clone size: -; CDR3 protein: CSASRIGNEQFF; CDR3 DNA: TGCAGTGCTAGTAGAATAGGCAATGAGCAGTTCTTC
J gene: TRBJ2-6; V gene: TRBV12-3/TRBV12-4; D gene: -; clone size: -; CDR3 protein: CASNLSGLGANVLTF; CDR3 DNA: TGTGCCAGCAACCTTAGCGGCTTAGGGGCCAACGTCCTGACTTTC
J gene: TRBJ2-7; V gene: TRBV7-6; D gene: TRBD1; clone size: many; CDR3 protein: CASSRDRDYEQYF; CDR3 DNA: TGTGCCAGCAGCCGGGACAGGGACTACGAGCAGTACTTC
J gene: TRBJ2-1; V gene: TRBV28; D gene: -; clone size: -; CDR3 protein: CASSLSGVIYEQFF; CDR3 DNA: TGTGCCAGCAGTTTATCAGGGGTAATATATGAGCAGTTCTTC
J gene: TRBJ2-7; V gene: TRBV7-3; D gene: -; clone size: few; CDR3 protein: CASGQGGEQYF; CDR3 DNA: TGTGCCAGCGGGCAGGGGGGAGAGCAGTACTTC
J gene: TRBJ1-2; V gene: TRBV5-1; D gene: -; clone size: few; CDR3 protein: CASSLNTQNYGYTF; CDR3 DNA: TGCGCCAGCAGCTTGAACACGCAAAACTATGGCTACACCTTC
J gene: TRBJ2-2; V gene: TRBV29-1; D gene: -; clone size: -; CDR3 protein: CSVSREGITGELFF; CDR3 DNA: TGCAGCGTTTCCAGGGAAGGCATCACCGGGGAGCTGTTTTTT
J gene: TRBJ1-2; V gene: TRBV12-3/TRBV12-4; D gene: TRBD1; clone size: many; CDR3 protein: CASSFPGQAIYGYTF; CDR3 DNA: TGTGCCAGCAGTTTTCCGGGACAGGCGATCTATGGCTACACCTTC
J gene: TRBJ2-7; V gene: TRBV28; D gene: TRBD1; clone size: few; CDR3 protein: CASSRSGTGGNKQYF; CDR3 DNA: TGTGCCAGCAGTCGATCCGGGACAGGGGGCAATAAGCAGTACTTC
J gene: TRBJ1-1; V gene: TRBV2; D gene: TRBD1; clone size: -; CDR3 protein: CASSDARPGGVVAKAFF; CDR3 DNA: TGTGCCAGCAGTGATGCCCGGCCAGGGGGCGTAGTGGCAAAAGCTTTCTTT
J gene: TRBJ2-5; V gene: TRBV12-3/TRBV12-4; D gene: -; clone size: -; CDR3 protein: CASSLALASDLQETQYF; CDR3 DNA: TGTGCCAGCAGTTTAGCCCTGGCGTCAGACCTCCAAGAGACCCAGTACTTC
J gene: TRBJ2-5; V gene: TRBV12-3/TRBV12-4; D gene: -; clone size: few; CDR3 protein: CASSLVRGFQETQYF; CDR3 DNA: TGTGCCAGCAGTTTAGTGAGGGGTTTCCAAGAGACCCAGTACTTC
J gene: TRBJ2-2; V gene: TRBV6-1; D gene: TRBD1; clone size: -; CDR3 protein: CASRRTGEGTGELFF; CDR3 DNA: TGTGCCAGCAGGCGGACAGGGGAGGGGACCGGGGAGCTGTTTTTT
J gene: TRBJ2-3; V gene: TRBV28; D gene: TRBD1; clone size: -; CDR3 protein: CASREWGRGPDTQYF; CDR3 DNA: TGTGCCAGCAGGGAATGGGGCAGGGGGCCAGATACGCAGTATTTT
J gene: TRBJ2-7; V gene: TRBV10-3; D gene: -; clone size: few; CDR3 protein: CAISEGARSGNYEQYF; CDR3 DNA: TGTGCCATCAGTGAAGGGGCCAGATCTGGTAACTACGAGCAGTACTTC
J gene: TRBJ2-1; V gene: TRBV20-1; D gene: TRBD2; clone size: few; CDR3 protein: CSAHLAGSYNEQFF; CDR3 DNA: TGCAGTGCTCATCTAGCGGGCTCCTACAATGAGCAGTTCTTC
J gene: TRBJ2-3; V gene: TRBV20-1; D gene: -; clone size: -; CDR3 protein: CSANTDQDTQYF; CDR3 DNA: TGCAGTGCTAATACAGACCAAGATACGCAGTATTTT
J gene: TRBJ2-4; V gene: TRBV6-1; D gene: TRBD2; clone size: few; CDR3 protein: CASTKLAGGSKNIQYF; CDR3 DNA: TGTGCCAGCACCAAACTAGCGGGAGGCTCCAAAAACATTCAGTACTTC
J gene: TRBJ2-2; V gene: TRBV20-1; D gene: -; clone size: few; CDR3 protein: CSARPKGGGRWTGELFF; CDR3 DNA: TGCAGTGCTAGGCCTAAGGGGGGGGGCCGGTGGACCGGGGAGCTGTTTTTT
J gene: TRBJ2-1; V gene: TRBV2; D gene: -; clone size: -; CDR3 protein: CASSEIGGPAYNEQFF; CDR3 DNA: TGTGCCAGCAGTGAAATTGGGGGGCCGGCCTACAATGAGCAGTTCTTC
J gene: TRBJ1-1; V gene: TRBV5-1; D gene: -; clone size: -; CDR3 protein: CASRGPPNTEAFF; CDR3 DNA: TGCGCCAGCAGAGGGCCGCCGAACACTGAAGCTTTCTTT
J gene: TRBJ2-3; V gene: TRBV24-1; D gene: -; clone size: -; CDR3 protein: CATSGVSSTDTQYF; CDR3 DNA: TGTGCCACCAGTGGCGTCAGCAGCACAGATACGCAGTATTTT
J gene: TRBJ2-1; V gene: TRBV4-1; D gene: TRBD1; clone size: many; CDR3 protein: CASSHPDRVVENEQFF; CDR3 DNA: TGCGCCAGCAGCCATCCCGACAGGGTAGTAGAAAATGAGCAGTTCTTC
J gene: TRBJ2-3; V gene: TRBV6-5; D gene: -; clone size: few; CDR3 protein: CASSYAAGGSGTRTDTQYF; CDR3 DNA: TGTGCCAGCAGTTACGCCGCAGGGGGCAGCGGGACCCGCACAGATACGCAGTATTTT
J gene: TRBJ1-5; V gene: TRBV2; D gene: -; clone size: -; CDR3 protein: CASTRQGGNQPQHF; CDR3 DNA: TGTGCCAGCACCCGGCAGGGTGGCAATCAGCCCCAGCATTTT
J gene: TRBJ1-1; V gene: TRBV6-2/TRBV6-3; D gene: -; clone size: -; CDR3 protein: CASTESETTEAFF; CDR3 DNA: TGTGCCAGCACCGAGTCGGAGACCACTGAAGCTTTCTTT
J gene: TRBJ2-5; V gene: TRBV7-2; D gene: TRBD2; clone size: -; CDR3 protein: CASSPGGAGGYETQYF; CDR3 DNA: TGTGCCAGCAGCCCCGGGGGAGCGGGGGGGTATGAGACCCAGTACTTC
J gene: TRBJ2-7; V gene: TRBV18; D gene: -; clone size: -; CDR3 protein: CASSPLQGTEAEQYF; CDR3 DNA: TGTGCCAGCTCACCCCTCCAGGGAACCGAGGCTGAGCAGTACTTC
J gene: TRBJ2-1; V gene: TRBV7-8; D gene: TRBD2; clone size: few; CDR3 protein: CASSYSGLAGGPTYNEQFF; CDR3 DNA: TGTGCCAGCAGTTACTCCGGACTAGCGGGGGGACCGACCTACAATGAGCAGTTCTTC
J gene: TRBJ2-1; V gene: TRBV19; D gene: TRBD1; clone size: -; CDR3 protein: CASSTTGVYNEQFF; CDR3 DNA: TGTGCCAGTAGTACGACAGGGGTCTACAATGAGCAGTTCTTC